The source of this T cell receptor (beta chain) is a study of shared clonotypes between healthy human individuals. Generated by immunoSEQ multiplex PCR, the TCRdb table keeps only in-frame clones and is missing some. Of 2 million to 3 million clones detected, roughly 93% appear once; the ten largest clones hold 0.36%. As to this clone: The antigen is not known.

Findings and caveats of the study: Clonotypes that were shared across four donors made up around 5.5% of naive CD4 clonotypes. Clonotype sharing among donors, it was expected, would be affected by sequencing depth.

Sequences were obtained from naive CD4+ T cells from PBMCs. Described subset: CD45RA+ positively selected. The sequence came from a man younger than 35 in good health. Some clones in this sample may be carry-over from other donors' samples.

The CDR3 protein is CASSLVIGLDTDTQYF. CDR3 DNA: TGTGCCAGCAGCTTAGTGATAGGTTTGGACACAGATACGCAGTATTTT. The V and J genes are TRBV7-9 and TRBJ2-3, with no clear D. The germline V gene has CDR1 SEHNR and CDR2 FQNEAQ (reference sequence). V lost 1 base, J lost 2 bases, and 13 bases lay in between. This CDR3 spans 16 amino acids.